Sequencing of this TCR beta chain was carried out in a study of blood T cell repertoires in COVID-19. Trimming shortened V by 6 bases and J by 2 bases, and 3 bases separated the two germline ends. The CDR3 has 11 amino acids. From germline, CDR1 is MGHDK and CDR2 SYGVNS. Libraries were prepared by immunoSEQ multiplex PCR; TCRdb keeps only in-frame clonotypes and omits some of them. This table holds approximately 210,000 clones, about 91% found once. This sequence joins TRBV25-1 and TRBJ2-3, with unresolved D. The clonotype was recovered from a woman aged 40 to 50 with acute or convalescent COVID-19. Sequencing used peripheral blood. CDR3 DNA: TGTGCCAGCAGCTTCACAGATACGCAGTATTTT. Residues: CASSFTDTQYF.